This T cell receptor beta chain is drawn from a study of T cells in women clearing cervical HPV infection. Study context: Donors had HPV16-related CIN3 or worse; 2 had invasive cancer. Whole-study results and caveats: Timing of associations relative to infection is unclear; T-cell subsets were not isolated.

Remarks on this clone: Its antigen is still unknown. The sequence runs out 3 residues before the end of the CDR3; the remainder is reconstructed from the germline J gene.

Some clones are missing from TCRdb's copy, which holds only in-frame ones; the method was immunoSEQ multiplex PCR. The sample yields approximately 26,000 clones, of which the top ten take up around 10%. This CDR3 has 12 residues. The V segment lost 5 bases and the J segment 2 bases; nucleotides outside the gene matches: 0. This clonotype originated in a woman between 18 and 75 years old with a cervical HPV16 infection that either progressed to CIN3+ or cleared (not recorded which). Sequenced material: blood buffy coat. The chain carries TRBV12-3 or TRBV12-4 and TRBJ2-7, with 7 bases aligning to TRBD1. The chain's CDR3 is CASSQGAYEQYF. Incomplete CDR3 DNA: TGTGCCAGCAGTCAGGGGGCCTACGAG.